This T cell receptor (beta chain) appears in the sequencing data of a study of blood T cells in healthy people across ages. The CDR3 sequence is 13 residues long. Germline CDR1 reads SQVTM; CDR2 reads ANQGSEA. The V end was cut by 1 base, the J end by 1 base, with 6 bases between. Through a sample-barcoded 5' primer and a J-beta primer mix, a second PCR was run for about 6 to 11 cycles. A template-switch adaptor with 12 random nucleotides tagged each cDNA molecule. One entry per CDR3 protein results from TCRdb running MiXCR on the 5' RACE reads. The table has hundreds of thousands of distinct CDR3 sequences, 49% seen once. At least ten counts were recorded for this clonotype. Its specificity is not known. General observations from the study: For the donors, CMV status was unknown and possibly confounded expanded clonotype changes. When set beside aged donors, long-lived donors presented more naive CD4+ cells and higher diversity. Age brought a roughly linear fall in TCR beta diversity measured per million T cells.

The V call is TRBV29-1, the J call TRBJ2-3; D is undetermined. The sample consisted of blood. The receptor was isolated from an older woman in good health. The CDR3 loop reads CSVEGGRTDTQYF. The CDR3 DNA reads TGCAGCGTTGAAGGGGGTCGCACAGATACGCAGTATTTT.